This TCR beta chain is drawn from a study of blood T cell repertoires in COVID-19. Turning to the study itself: Acute and convalescent COVID-19 specimens originated in the United States, Italy and Spain.

As originally analysed: Nucleated cell counts were estimated from reference gene primer amplification. TCRdb's table, derived via immunoSEQ multiplex PCR, lists solely in-frame clones and lacks some. V and J calls and clone size are those listed in that table; D and trimming were worked out from the DNA. The repertoire holds some 210,000 clones, with about four fifths as singletons. This clone has just one count. Germline values: CDR1 SGDLS, CDR2 YYNGEE. Trimming cost V 0 bases and J 4 bases; bases outside gene matches: 6. This CDR3 region has 16 residues. This clonotype originated in a woman between 65 and 79 years old with active or convalescent COVID-19. Sequencing input: peripheral blood. The chain carries TRBV9 and TRBJ2-1; TRBD2 aligns across 8 bases. In nucleotides, the CDR3 is TGTGCCAGCAGCGTAGCTGCTAGCGGGTTGTACAATGAGCAGTTCTTC. It yields the protein CASSVAASGLYNEQFF.